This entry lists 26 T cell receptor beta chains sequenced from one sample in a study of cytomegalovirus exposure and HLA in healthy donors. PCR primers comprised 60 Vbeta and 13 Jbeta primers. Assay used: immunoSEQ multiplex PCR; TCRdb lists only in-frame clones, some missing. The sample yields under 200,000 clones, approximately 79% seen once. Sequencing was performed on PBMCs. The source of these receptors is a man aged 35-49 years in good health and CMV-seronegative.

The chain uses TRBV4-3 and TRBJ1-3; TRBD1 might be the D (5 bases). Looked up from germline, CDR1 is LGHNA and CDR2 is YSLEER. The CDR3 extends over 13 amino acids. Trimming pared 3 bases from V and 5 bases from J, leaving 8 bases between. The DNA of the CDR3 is TGCGCCAGCAGCCAGGCGGGGCGAAACACCATATATTTT. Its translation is CASSQAGRNTIYF.

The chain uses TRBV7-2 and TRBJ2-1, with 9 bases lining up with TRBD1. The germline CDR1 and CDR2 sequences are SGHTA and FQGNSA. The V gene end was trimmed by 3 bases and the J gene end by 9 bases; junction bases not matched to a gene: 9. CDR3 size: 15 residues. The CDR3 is CASSFARDRAPEQFF. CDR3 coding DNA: TGTGCCAGCAGCTTTGCCAGGGACAGGGCCCCTGAGCAGTTCTTC.

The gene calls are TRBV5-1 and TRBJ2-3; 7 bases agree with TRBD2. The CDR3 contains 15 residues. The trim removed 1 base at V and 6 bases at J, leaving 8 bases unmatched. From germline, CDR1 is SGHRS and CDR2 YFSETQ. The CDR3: CASSLTSVPPDTQYF. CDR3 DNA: TGCGCCAGCAGCTTGACTAGCGTACCACCGGATACGCAGTATTTT. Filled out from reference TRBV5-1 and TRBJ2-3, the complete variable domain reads KAGVTQTPRYLIKTRGQQVTLSCSPISGHRSVSWYQQTPGQGLQFLFEYFSETQRNKGNFPGRFSGRQFSNSRSEMNVSTLELGDSALYLCASSLTSVPPDTQYFGPGTRLTVL.

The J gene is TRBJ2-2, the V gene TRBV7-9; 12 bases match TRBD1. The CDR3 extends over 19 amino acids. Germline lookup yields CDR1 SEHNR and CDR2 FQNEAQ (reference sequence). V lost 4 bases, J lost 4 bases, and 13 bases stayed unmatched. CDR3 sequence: CASSSHRDRGRFSTGELFF. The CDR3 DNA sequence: TGTGCCAGCAGCTCACACCGGGACAGGGGGCGGTTTAGCACCGGGGAGCTGTTTTTT.

Here the CDR3 DNA reads TGTGCCAGCAGGCCTTCCCGGGACAGAGACTACGAGCAGTACTTC. As protein: CASRPSRDRDYEQYF. The chain links TRBV28 to TRBJ2-7, with 7 nucleotides matching TRBD1. Germline CDR1 is MDHEN and CDR2 is SYDVKM. CDR3 length: 15 residues. Trimming at V came to 6 bases and at J to 3 bases, leaving 11 bases not matched to a gene.

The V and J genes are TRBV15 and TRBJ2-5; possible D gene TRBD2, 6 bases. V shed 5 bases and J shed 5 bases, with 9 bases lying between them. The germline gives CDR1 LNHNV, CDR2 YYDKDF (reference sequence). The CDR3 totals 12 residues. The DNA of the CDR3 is TGTGCCACCAGCGGTGGGGGGGAGACCCAGTACTTC. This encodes CATSGGGETQYF.

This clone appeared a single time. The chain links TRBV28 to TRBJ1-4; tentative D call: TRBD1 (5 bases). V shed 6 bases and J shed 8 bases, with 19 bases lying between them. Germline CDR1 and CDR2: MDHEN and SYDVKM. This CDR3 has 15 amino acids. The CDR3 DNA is TGTGCCAGCAGCCAAAGGTCGGGGGTTGTCGAAAAACTGTTTTTT. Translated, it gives CASSQRSGVVEKLFF. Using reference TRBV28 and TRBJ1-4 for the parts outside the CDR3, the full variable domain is DVKVTQSSRYLVKRTGEKVFLECVQDMDHENMFWYRQDPGLGLRLIYFSYDVKMKEKGDIPEGYSVSREKKERFSLILESASTNQTSMYLCASSQRSGVVEKLFFGSGTQLSVL.

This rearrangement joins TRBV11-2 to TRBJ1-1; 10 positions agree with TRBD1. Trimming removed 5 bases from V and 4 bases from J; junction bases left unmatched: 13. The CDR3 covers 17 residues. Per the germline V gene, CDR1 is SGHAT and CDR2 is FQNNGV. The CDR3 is CASSPQFRTGGVTEAFF. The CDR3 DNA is TGTGCCAGCAGCCCTCAGTTTAGGACAGGGGGAGTCACTGAAGCTTTCTTT.

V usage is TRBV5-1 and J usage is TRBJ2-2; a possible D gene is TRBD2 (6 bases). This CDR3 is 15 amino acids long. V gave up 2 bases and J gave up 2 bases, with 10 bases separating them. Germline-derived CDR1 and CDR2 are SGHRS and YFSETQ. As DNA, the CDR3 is TGCGCCAGCAGCTTAGGAGGGAGAAACACCGGGGAGCTGTTTTTT. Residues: CASSLGGRNTGELFF.

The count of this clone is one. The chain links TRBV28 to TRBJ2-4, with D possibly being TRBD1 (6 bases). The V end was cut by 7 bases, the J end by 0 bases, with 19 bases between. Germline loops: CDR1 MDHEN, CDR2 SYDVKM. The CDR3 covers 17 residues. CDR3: CASITQGQGRAKNIQYF. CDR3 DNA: TGTGCCAGCATCACCCAAGGGCAGGGGCGAGCCAAAAACATTCAGTACTTC.

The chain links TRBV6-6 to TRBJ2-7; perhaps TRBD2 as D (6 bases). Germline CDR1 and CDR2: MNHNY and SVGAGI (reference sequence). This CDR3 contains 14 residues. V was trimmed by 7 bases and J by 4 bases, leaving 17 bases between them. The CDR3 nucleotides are TGTGCCAGCACCACTGAGGGCGGGGTTTACGAGCAGTACTTC. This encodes CASTTEGGVYEQYF.

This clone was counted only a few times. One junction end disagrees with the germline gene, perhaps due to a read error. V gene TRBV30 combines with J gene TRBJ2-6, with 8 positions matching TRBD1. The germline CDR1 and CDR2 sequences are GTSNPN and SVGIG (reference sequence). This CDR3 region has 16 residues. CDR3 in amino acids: CAWSVGTGAGANGLTF. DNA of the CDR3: TGTGCCTGGAGTGTAGGGACAGGAGCTGGGGCCAACGGCCTGACTTTC.

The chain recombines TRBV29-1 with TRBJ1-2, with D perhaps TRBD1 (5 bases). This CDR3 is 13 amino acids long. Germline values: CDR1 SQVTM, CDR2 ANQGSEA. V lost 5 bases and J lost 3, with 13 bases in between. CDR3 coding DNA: TGCAGCGTTTCCCCACCGGGGGACTATGGCTACACCTTC. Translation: CSVSPPGDYGYTF.

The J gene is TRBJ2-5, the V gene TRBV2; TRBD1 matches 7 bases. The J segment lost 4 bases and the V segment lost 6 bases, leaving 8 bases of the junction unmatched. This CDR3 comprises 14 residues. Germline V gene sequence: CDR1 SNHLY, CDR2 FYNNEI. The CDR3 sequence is CASRGDSGSETQYF. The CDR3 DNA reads TGTGCCAGCAGGGGGGACAGTGGGTCAGAGACCCAGTACTTC.

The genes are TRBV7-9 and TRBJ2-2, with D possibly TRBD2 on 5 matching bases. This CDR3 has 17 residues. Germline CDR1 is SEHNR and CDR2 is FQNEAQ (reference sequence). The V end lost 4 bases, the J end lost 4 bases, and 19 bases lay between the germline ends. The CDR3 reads CASSSGRTGKGTGELFF. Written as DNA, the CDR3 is TGTGCCAGCAGCTCAGGCAGGACGGGAAAGGGCACCGGGGAGCTGTTTTTT. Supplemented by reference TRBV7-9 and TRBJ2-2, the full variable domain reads DTGVSQNPRHKITKRGQNVTFRCDPISEHNRLYWYRQTLGQGPEFLTYFQNEAQLEKSRLLSDRFSAERPKGSFSTLEIQRTEQGDSAMYLCASSSGRTGKGTGELFFGEGSRLTVL.

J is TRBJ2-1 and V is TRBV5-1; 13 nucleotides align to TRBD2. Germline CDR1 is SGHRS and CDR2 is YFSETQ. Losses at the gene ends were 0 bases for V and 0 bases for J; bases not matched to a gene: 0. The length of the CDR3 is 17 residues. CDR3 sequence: CASSLGTSGGSYNEQFF. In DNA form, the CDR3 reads TGCGCCAGCAGCTTGGGGACTAGCGGGGGCTCCTACAATGAGCAGTTCTTC.

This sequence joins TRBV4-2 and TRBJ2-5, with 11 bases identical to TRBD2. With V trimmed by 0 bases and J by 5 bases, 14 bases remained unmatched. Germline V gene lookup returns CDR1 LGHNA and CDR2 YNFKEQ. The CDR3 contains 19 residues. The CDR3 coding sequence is TGTGCCAGCAGCCAAGATCTGACGACTAGCGGGATATATAAGGAGACCCAGTACTTC. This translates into CASSQDLTTSGIYKETQYF.

In DNA form, the CDR3 reads TGTGCCAGCAGCTACAGGGGGAAGTCAGGTCAGCCCCAGCATTTT. It translates to CASSYRGKSGQPQHF. J is TRBJ1-5 and V is TRBV5-6, with 8 nucleotides matching TRBD1. The germline V gene has CDR1 SGHDT and CDR2 YYEEEE. CDR3 length equals 15 residues. J was trimmed by 6 bases and V by 3 bases; bases with no gene match: 8.

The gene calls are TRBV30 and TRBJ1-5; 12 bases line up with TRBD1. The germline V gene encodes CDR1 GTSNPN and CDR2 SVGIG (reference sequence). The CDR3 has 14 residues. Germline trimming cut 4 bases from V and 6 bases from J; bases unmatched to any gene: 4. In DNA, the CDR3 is TGTGCCTGGACCGGGACAGGGGGCACTCAGCCCCAGCATTTT. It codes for CAWTGTGGTQPQHF.

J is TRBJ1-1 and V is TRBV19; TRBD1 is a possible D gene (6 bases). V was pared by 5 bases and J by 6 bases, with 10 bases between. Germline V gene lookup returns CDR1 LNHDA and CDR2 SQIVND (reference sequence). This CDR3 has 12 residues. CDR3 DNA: TGTGCCAGTAGTCACAGGGTTTCTGAAGCTTTCTTT. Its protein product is CASSHRVSEAFF.

CDR3 sequence: CASSAKLAGDPYEQYF. CDR3 bases: TGTGCCAGCAGTGCTAAACTAGCGGGGGACCCCTACGAGCAGTACTTC. The genes are TRBV6-1 and TRBJ2-5; TRBD2 matches 11 bases. The J call may be incorrect, as the DNA end agrees better with TRBJ2-7. Germline CDR1 MNHNS, CDR2 SASEGT. This CDR3 comprises 16 residues.

The CDR3 DNA follows: TGCGCCAGCAGCCCCGGGACTAGCGGGGCTTACAATGAGCAGTTCTTC. Protein product: CASSPGTSGAYNEQFF. This rearrangement joins TRBV5-1 to TRBJ2-1; 13 bases line up with TRBD2. Germline V CDR1 and CDR2: SGHRS, YFSETQ. Trimming cost V 4 bases and J 4 bases; bases outside gene matches: 5. CDR3 length equals 16 residues.

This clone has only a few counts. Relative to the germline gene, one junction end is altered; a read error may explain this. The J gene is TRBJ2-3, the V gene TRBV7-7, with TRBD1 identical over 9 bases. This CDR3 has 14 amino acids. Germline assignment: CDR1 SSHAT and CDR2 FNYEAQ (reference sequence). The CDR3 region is CASSVDRGADTQYF. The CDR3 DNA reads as TGTGCTAGCAGCGTCGACAGGGGGGCAGATACGCAGTATTTT.

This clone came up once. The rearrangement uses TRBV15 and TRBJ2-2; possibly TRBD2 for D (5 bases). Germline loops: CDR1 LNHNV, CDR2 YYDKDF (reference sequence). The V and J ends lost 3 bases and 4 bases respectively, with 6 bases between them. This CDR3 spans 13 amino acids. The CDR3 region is CATSRDFTGELFF. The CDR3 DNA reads TGTGCCACCAGCAGGGACTTCACCGGGGAGCTGTTTTTT.

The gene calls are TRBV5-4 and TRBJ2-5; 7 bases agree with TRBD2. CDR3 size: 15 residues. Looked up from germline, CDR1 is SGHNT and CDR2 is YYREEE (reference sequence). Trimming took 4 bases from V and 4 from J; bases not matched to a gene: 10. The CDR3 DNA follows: TGTGCCAGCAGCCCACGGACTAGTTTTGGAGAGACCCAGTACTTC. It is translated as CASSPRTSFGETQYF.

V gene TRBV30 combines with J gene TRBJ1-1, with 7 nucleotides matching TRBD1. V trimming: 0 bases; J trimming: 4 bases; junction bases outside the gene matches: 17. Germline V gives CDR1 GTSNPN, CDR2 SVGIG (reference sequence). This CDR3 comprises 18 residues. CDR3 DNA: TGTGCCTGGAGTGTACACCCCTGGGACAGCCGGAGGGGCACTGAAGCTTTCTTT. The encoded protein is CAWSVHPWDSRRGTEAFF.